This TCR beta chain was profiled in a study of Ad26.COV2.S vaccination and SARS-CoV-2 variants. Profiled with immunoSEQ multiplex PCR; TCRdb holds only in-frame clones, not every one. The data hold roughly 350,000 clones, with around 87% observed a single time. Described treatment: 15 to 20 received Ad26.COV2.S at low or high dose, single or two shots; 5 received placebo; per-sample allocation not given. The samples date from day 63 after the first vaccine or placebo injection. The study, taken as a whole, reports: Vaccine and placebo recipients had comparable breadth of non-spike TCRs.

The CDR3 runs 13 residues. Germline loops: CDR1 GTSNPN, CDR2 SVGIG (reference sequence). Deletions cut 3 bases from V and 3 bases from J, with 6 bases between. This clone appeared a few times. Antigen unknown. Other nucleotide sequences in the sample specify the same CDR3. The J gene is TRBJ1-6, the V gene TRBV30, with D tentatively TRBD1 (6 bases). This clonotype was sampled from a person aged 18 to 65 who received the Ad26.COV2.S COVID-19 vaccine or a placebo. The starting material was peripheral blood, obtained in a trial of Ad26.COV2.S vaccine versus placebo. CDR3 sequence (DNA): TGTGCCTGGAGGGACAGCTATAATTCACCCCTCCACTTT. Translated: CAWRDSYNSPLHF.